The present T cell receptor beta chain was sequenced within a study of shared clonotypes between healthy human individuals. Study-wide context: The plates for each donor numbered three CD4 naive, three CD4 memory, two CD8 naive and one CD8 memory. Broader study findings: Rarefaction showed that sequencing of sorted subsets was incomplete (despite large depth).

Deep-level running was used for the assay. Produced via immunoSEQ multiplex PCR; TCRdb's table is partial and in-frame only. The sample lists 2.3 million or so clones, roughly 93% seen once, with 0.39% in the top ten. In this sample, this clone turned up once. Its matching antigen is unknown. The clonotype comes from a man between 18 and 29 years old in good health. Some clones in this sample may be carry-over from other donors' samples. The specimen was naive CD4+ T cells from PBMCs. The subset: CD45RA+ positively selected.

The CDR3 DNA sequence: TGTGCCAGCAGCCACCTACCCCACTCAACTAATGAAAAACTGTTTTTT. The encoded protein is CASSHLPHSTNEKLFF. The rearrangement links TRBV7-2 to TRBJ1-4; no firm D call. V was clipped by 5 bases and J by 0 bases, with 13 bases between them. Germline CDR1 reads SGHTA; CDR2 reads FQGNSA. This CDR3 comprises 16 residues.